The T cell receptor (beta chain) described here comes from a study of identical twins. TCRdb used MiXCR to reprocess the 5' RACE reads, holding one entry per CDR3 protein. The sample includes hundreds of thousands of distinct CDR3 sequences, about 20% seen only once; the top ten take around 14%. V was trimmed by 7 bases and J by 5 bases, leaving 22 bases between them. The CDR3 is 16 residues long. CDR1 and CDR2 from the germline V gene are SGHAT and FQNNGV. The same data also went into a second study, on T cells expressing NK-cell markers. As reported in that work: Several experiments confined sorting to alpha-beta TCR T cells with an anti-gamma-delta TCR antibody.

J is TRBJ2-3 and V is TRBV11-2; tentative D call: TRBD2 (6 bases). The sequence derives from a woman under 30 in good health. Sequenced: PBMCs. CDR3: CASNAHGGASEDTQYF. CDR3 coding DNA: TGTGCCAGCAACGCCCACGGGGGAGCATCCGAAGATACGCAGTATTTT.